These T cell receptor beta chains were read from a single sample in a study of radiation and T cells in renal cell carcinoma. Produced via immunoSEQ multiplex PCR; TCRdb's table is partial and in-frame only. The sample has about 95,000 clones; approximately 86% are singletons. The sample consisted of blood, taken from a patient whose treatment included radiotherapy and nephrectomy. These receptors were obtained from a man aged 50 to 60 with renal cell carcinoma. Both conserved end residues are part of each CDR3. A D gene is named only where the DNA matches it firmly. Expanded clones are given a class, and other clones once, few, many or no size at all.

j_call	clone_size	v_call	d_call	cdr3_nt	cdr3_aa
TRBJ2-1	NA	TRBV2	NA	TGTGCCAGCAGTTTCTCCAGCCAATACAATGAGCAGTTCTTC	CASSFSSQYNEQFF
TRBJ2-7	NA	TRBV28	NA	TGTGCCAGCAGGGTCATGACCCCCGTCGGGGACGAGCAGTACTTC	CASRVMTPVGDEQYF
TRBJ2-7	NA	TRBV18	NA	TGTGCCAGCCTACCCGGTCCGGGATCCTACGAGCAGTACTTC	CASLPGPGSYEQYF
TRBJ2-2	NA	TRBV6-1	NA	TGTGCAGGGCACGGCGGGACCGGGGAGCTGTTTTTT	CAGHGGTGELFF
TRBJ2-3	NA	TRBV11-2	NA	TGTGCCAGCAGCTTAGGGGGGGGCCTCAGAGATACGCAGTATTTT	CASSLGGGLRDTQYF
TRBJ2-2	NA	TRBV18	NA	TGTGCCAGCTCACCAATGGGGGTCTGGAACACCGGGGAGCTGTTTTTT	CASSPMGVWNTGELFF
TRBJ2-7	NA	TRBV10-3	TRBD2	TGTGCCATCAGTGAGCCTAAAACTAGCGGATCCTCCTACGAGCAGTACTTC	CAISEPKTSGSSYEQYF
TRBJ2-1	NA	TRBV18	TRBD2	TGTGCCAGCTCACCGACGCGGGGGGGCCTAGATGAGCAGTTCTTC	CASSPTRGGLDEQFF
TRBJ2-1	NA	TRBV7-2	NA	TGTGCCAGCAGCTTAGATGGGGGGTCGAATGAGCAGTTCTTC	CASSLDGGSNEQFF
TRBJ2-3	NA	TRBV30	TRBD2	TGTGCCTGGAGAGGACTAGCGGATACGCAGTATTTT	CAWRGLADTQYF
TRBJ1-6	NA	TRBV18	NA	TGTGCCAGCTCGAGGGAAGGTTCCTCTGGGGCCCTCCACTTT	CASSREGSSGALHF
TRBJ1-1	NA	TRBV30	NA	TGTGCCTGGAGGGCCCTGGCGGCAGGTAAAACTGAAGCTTTCTTT	CAWRALAAGKTEAFF
TRBJ2-7	NA	TRBV7-9	NA	TGTGCCAGCAGCACTTCGACTAAGGCCCTGAACTACGAGCAGTACTTC	CASSTSTKALNYEQYF
TRBJ2-3	NA	TRBV2	NA	TGTGCCAGCAGAGTTCAGCGGAGCACAGATACGCAGTATTTT	CASRVQRSTDTQYF
TRBJ2-7	NA	TRBV4-1	TRBD2	TGCGCCAGCAGCCAAGATCGCCCCGGACTAGCGGGGGCTTCCTACGAGCAGTACTTC	CASSQDRPGLAGASYEQYF
TRBJ2-1	NA	TRBV27	TRBD2	TGTGCCAGCAGTTTATACGGGGGGATCTCAAGTTTCTACAATGAGCAGTTCTTC	CASSLYGGISSFYNEQFF
TRBJ2-2	NA	TRBV18	NA	TGTGCCAGCTCACCGAACAGGTTCGCGAACACCGGGGAGCTGTTTTTT	CASSPNRFANTGELFF
TRBJ1-3	NA	TRBV2	NA	TGTGCCAGCAGTGAACAGGCCTACTCTGGAAACACCATATATTTT	CASSEQAYSGNTIYF
TRBJ1-4	NA	TRBV5-1	NA	TGCGCCAGCAGTTCCGACGGGGGCAATGAAAAACTGTTTTTT	CASSSDGGNEKLFF
TRBJ2-1	once	TRBV5-4	NA	TGTGCCAGCAGCTTGAACCCGGGACCCCAGGAGGAGCAGTTCTTC	CASSLNPGPQEEQFF
TRBJ1-5	NA	TRBV27	NA	TGTGCCAGCAGTTTCGGGGTGCGGCAGCCCCAGCATTTT	CASSFGVRQPQHF
TRBJ2-5	NA	TRBV4-2	NA	TGTGCCAGCAGCCAAGAACCCCCGGGTCGAGAGACCCAGTACTTC	CASSQEPPGRETQYF
TRBJ2-3	NA	TRBV5-4	NA	TGCGCCAGCAGCCCTGTGCTCACAGATACGCAGTATTTT	CASSPVLTDTQYF
TRBJ2-1	NA	TRBV5-1	TRBD2	TGCGCCAGCAGTCGGACCGGGACTAGCTCCTACAATGAGCAGTTCTTC	CASSRTGTSSYNEQFF
TRBJ1-2	NA	TRBV2	TRBD1	TGTGCCAGCAGTGAACTGTGGACAGGGACCTCCTATGGCTACACCTTC	CASSELWTGTSYGYTF
TRBJ2-7	NA	TRBV5-1	NA	TGCGCCAGCAGCTTAACCCCGAACGGGCAGGGCTACGAGCAGTACTTC	CASSLTPNGQGYEQYF
TRBJ2-7	NA	TRBV19	TRBD2	TGTGCCAGTAGTTCCAGCGGGGGTTACGAGCAGTACTTC	CASSSSGGYEQYF
TRBJ2-5	NA	TRBV27	NA	TGTGCCAGCAGTTTAGGGGAGACCCAGTACTTC	CASSLGETQYF
TRBJ1-1	NA	TRBV6-1	NA	TGTGCCAGCAGTGAAGGGGGGCCTACTGAAGCTTTCTTT	CASSEGGPTEAFF
TRBJ2-1	NA	TRBV6-1	TRBD1	TGTGCCAGCAGTGAACGGGACAGGCAACTCGTAACCTCCTACAATGAGCAGTTCTTC	CASSERDRQLVTSYNEQFF
TRBJ1-5	NA	TRBV6-5	TRBD1	TGTGCCAGCAGTTACGACAGGGGCAATCAGCCCCAGCATTTT	CASSYDRGNQPQHF
TRBJ2-3	NA	TRBV5-1	TRBD2	TGCGCCAGCAGCTGGCTAGCGGGATCAAGCACAGATACGCAGTATTTT	CASSWLAGSSTDTQYF
TRBJ1-2	NA	TRBV5-6	NA	TGTGCCAGCAGCTTGGGCCATGACAGAACCGTTTATGGCTACACCTTC	CASSLGHDRTVYGYTF
TRBJ2-2	once	TRBV7-3	NA	TGTGCCAGCAGCTTACGGACAGCCGGGGAGCTGTTTTTT	CASSLRTAGELFF
TRBJ2-5	NA	TRBV11-2	NA	TGTGCCAGCAGCTTCGGAGGGTACCAAGAGACCCAGTACTTC	CASSFGGYQETQYF
TRBJ2-1	NA	TRBV4-3	TRBD2	TGCGCCAGCAGCCCAAGGACTAGCACATACAATGAGCAGTTCTTC	CASSPRTSTYNEQFF
TRBJ2-7	NA	TRBV7-9	TRBD2	TGTGCCAGCAGCCCTGGACTAGCGGGAGTAACGTCCTACGAGCAGTACTTC	CASSPGLAGVTSYEQYF
TRBJ2-7	NA	TRBV6-6	TRBD2	TGTGCCAGCACGTCGAGCGGGAAGTACGAGCAGTACTTC	CASTSSGKYEQYF
TRBJ1-1	NA	TRBV29-1	NA	TGCACTTATCACAGGGAGGGCACTGAAGCTTTCTTT	CTYHREGTEAFF
TRBJ1-4	NA	TRBV6-1	TRBD1	TGTGCCAGCAGTGACGACAGGGGAACTAATGAAAAACTGTTTTTT	CASSDDRGTNEKLFF
TRBJ2-3	NA	TRBV7-6	NA	TGTGCCAGCAGCTTGACGGGTCCCACAGATACGCAGTATTTT	CASSLTGPTDTQYF
TRBJ2-1	NA	TRBV9	TRBD1	TGTGCCAGCAGTCTCGACAGGGGCACCTACAATGAGCAGTTCTTC	CASSLDRGTYNEQFF
TRBJ2-5	NA	TRBV19	NA	TGTGCCAGTAGTATAGAAAGTGGGCGCCGACAAGAGACCCAGTACTTC	CASSIESGRRQETQYF
TRBJ1-1	NA	TRBV5-1	NA	TGCGCCAGCAGCAGGGGGATGAACACTGAAGCTTTCTTT	CASSRGMNTEAFF
TRBJ1-1	NA	TRBV19	NA	TGTGCCAGTAGTATTATGGGAGTGAACACTGAAGCTTTCTTT	CASSIMGVNTEAFF
TRBJ2-7	NA	TRBV20-1	NA	TGCAGTGCTCCGTCCGGCTACGAGCAGTACTTC	CSAPSGYEQYF
TRBJ1-5	NA	TRBV2	NA	TGTGCCAGCAGTGAATCTGGTCAGGATAGCAATCAGCCCCAGCATTTT	CASSESGQDSNQPQHF
TRBJ2-7	NA	TRBV5-6	TRBD2	TGTGCCAGCAGCTTGGTACTAGCGGGAGGAGGCTACGAGCAGTACTTC	CASSLVLAGGGYEQYF
TRBJ2-5	NA	TRBV4-2	NA	TGTGCCAGCAGCCAAGACACCGAATCAAGCAACAAGTACTTC	CASSQDTESSNKYF
TRBJ1-5	NA	TRBV27	NA	TGTGCCAGCAGCCCTTTTCCGGGGGTAAGCAATCAGCCCCAGCATTTT	CASSPFPGVSNQPQHF
TRBJ2-7	once	TRBV5-1	NA	TGCGCCAGCAGCTTGGGGGGCAGGGGCACCTACGAGCAGTACTTC	CASSLGGRGTYEQYF
TRBJ1-3	NA	TRBV6-5	NA	TGTGCCAGCAGTTTGAATTACAGGGCCTCTGGAAACACCATATATTTT	CASSLNYRASGNTIYF
TRBJ1-1	NA	TRBV28	NA	TGTGCCAGCAGTCCCTTCGACAGGAACACTGAAGCTTTCTTT	CASSPFDRNTEAFF
TRBJ2-1	NA	TRBV11-2	TRBD2	TGTGCCAGCAGCCCGGGGACTAGCGGGGGAGTCCGCAATGAGCAGTTCTTC	CASSPGTSGGVRNEQFF